These 24 T cell receptor beta chains came from one sample sequenced in a study of cytomegalovirus exposure and HLA in healthy donors. 13 Jbeta primers and 60 Vbeta primers were used for the PCR. Libraries were prepared by immunoSEQ multiplex PCR; TCRdb keeps only in-frame clonotypes and omits some of them. Of roughly 110,000 clones listed, around 76% are singletons. The sample was PBMCs. Every receptor here comes from a woman aged 40-49 years in good health and CMV-seropositive.

This chain links TRBV6-6 with TRBJ2-3; 7 bases match TRBD2. The V gene's germline CDR1 is MNHNY and CDR2 SVGAGI (reference sequence). The ends lost 7 bases at V and 4 bases at J; junction bases unmatched: 14. The CDR3 sequence is 16 residues long. CDR3 sequence: CASNLWAGVSSDTQYF. In DNA, the CDR3 is TGTGCCAGCAACCTTTGGGCGGGGGTTTCATCAGATACGCAGTATTTT.

DNA of the CDR3: TGTGCCAGCAGCTTGGGACAGGTGAGCTCTGGAAACACCATATATTTT. Encoded protein: CASSLGQVSSGNTIYF. The genes are TRBV13 and TRBJ1-3; 8 bases fit TRBD1. V was clipped by 3 bases and J by 0 bases; unmatched bases: 4. Germline CDR1 and CDR2: PRHDT and FYEKMQ (reference sequence). The CDR3 is made up of 16 amino acids.

The chain combines TRBV2 with TRBJ1-2; 8 positions agree with TRBD1. Germline assignment: CDR1 SNHLY and CDR2 FYNNEI. The CDR3 spans 13 residues. J lost 0 bases, V lost 6 bases, and 0 bases had no gene match. The CDR3 region has the DNA TGTGCCAGCAGGGACAGGGCTAACTATGGCTACACCTTC. As protein: CASRDRANYGYTF. The entire variable domain, with the rest obtained from reference TRBV2 and TRBJ1-2, is as follows: EPEVTQTPSHQVTQMGQEVILRCVPISNHLYFYWYRQILGQKVEFLVSFYNNEISEKSEIFDDQFSVERPDGSNFTLKIRSTKLEDSAMYFCASRDRANYGYTFGSGTRLTVV.

The J gene is TRBJ1-3, the V gene TRBV7-6; D perhaps matches TRBD1 (5 bases). The CDR3 runs to 14 residues. CDR1 and CDR2 from the germline V gene are SGHVS and FNYEAQ. Deletions cut 3 bases from V and 5 bases from J, with 11 bases between. CDR3 loop: CASSFGGERNTIYF. The CDR3 DNA reads TGTGCCAGCAGCTTTGGGGGGGAACGAAACACCATATATTTT.

The chain links TRBV25-1 to TRBJ1-2; tentative D call: TRBD1 (6 bases). CDR1 is MGHDK and CDR2 is SYGVNS in the germline V gene. Trimming removed 8 bases from V and 6 bases from J, with 16 bases in between. The CDR3 sequence is 13 residues long. The CDR3 here is CASSAAWGHGYTF. CDR3 nucleotides: TGTGCCAGCTCCGCCGCGTGGGGGCATGGCTACACCTTC.

This clone was found a few times. V is TRBV7-9 and J is TRBJ2-2, with 9 bases that match TRBD1. The CDR3 length is 16 residues. Germline lookup yields CDR1 SEHNR and CDR2 FQNEAQ (reference sequence). V shed 7 bases and J 3 bases; nucleotides not matched to a gene: 9. The CDR3 region has the DNA TGTGCCAGCAACCTGGGGGACAGGGTTTACACCGGGGAGCTGTTTTTT. This gives the protein CASNLGDRVYTGELFF.

This chain links TRBV4-1 with TRBJ1-2; possibly TRBD1 for D (5 bases). Trimming took off 2 bases at V and 7 bases at J, with 14 bases between the two ends. The CDR3 runs 14 residues. Germline CDR1 and CDR2: MGHRA and YSYEKL. CDR3 DNA sequence: TGCGCCAGCAGCCAACTCCAGGGCCGAAGTGGCTACACCTTC. This gives the protein CASSQLQGRSGYTF.

The chain uses TRBV6-5 and TRBJ2-7; 7 bases are shared with TRBD2. The CDR3 is made up of 15 amino acids. Germline V lookup: CDR1 MNHEY, CDR2 SVGAGI. Losses at the gene ends were 5 bases for V and 5 bases for J; bases not matched to a gene: 12. Here the CDR3 DNA reads TGTGCCAGCAGTAGCCTACCGGGGGGAGGTCACGAGCAGTACTTC. This translates into CASSSLPGGGHEQYF.

The V gene is TRBV30, the J gene TRBJ2-1; tentative D call: TRBD1 (6 bases). The CDR3 extends over 14 amino acids. Germline assignment: CDR1 GTSNPN and CDR2 SVGIG (reference sequence). Trimming took off 4 bases at V and 5 bases at J, with 15 bases between the two ends. This chain's CDR3 is CAWKRPDRNNEQFF. In nucleotides, the CDR3 is TGTGCCTGGAAGCGCCCCGACAGGAACAATGAGCAGTTCTTC. Together with reference TRBV30 and TRBJ2-1, the CDR3 gives the full variable domain: SQTIHQWPATLVQPVGSPLSLECTVEGTSNPNLYWYRQAAGRGLQLLFYSVGIGQISSEVPQNLSASRPQDRQFILSSKKLLLSDSGFYLCAWKRPDRNNEQFFGPGTRLTVL.

V is TRBV27 and J is TRBJ2-1; 9 nucleotides line up with TRBD1. This CDR3 is 17 amino acids long. Germline V lookup: CDR1 MNHEY, CDR2 SMNVEV (reference sequence). V lost 5 bases and J lost 7; bases outside the gene matches: 15. The CDR3 protein is CASSPTRGTGRGNEQFF. CDR3 sequence (DNA): TGTGCCAGCAGTCCTACCAGGGGGACAGGGAGGGGAAATGAGCAGTTCTTC.

The rearrangement joins TRBV6-1 to TRBJ1-1; D remains unclear. Trimming pared 0 bases from V and 0 bases from J, leaving 8 bases between. Germline V gives CDR1 MNHNS, CDR2 SASEGT. There are 15 residues in the CDR3. This CDR3 is CASSEAGGLNTEAFF. Here the CDR3 DNA reads TGTGCCAGCAGTGAAGCTGGAGGGTTGAACACTGAAGCTTTCTTT.

In its sample, this clone was seen many times. V and J are TRBV6-1 and TRBJ1-5; 7 bases are a match to TRBD1. Trimming cost V 10 bases and J 4 bases; bases outside gene matches: 13. Germline CDR1 is MNHNS and CDR2 is SASEGT. The CDR3 is made up of 15 amino acids. The CDR3 coding sequence is TGTGCCACCAATCCCGGACAGGCGAAAAATCAGCCCCAGCATTTT. Protein sequence: CATNPGQAKNQPQHF.

This chain joins TRBV6-5 and TRBJ1-1, with D unclear. The V and J ends lost 7 bases and 0 bases respectively, with 12 bases between them. This CDR3 contains 14 residues. CDR1 is MNHEY and CDR2 is SVGAGI in the germline V gene. This CDR3 reads CASNTDTMNTEAFF. In nucleotides, the CDR3 is TGTGCCAGCAACACAGACACCATGAACACTGAAGCTTTCTTT.

This clone was observed a handful of times. The chain recombines TRBV11-2 with TRBJ1-6; no reliable D call. Deletions cut 4 bases from V and 10 bases from J, with 17 bases between. The germline V gene encodes CDR1 SGHAT and CDR2 FQNNGV. The length of the CDR3 is 15 residues. The CDR3, as DNA: TGTGCCAGCAGCTGGCAGAGAGAAGGAGGCTCACCCCTCCACTTT. Translation: CASSWQREGGSPLHF.

This clone was observed a handful of times. V is TRBV6-5 and J is TRBJ1-2; D uncertain. Germline V CDR1 and CDR2: MNHEY, SVGAGI. V shed 4 bases and J shed 1 base, with 13 bases lying between them. The CDR3 consists of 15 residues. Here the CDR3 DNA reads TGTGCCAGCAGTTCCGGCGGGAACCTTAACTATGGCTACACCTTC. Translated, it gives CASSSGGNLNYGYTF.

The chain combines TRBV30 with TRBJ2-3; 10 bases fit TRBD2. V was pared by 2 bases and J by 10 bases, with 9 bases of the junction left unmatched. Germline CDR1 GTSNPN, CDR2 SVGIG (reference sequence). This CDR3 spans 14 amino acids. The CDR3 DNA reads TGTGCCTGGAGTAGCGGGGGGGCCCGAATCCCGCAGTATTTT. Protein sequence: CAWSSGGARIPQYF.

The chain employs TRBV27 and TRBJ2-1; 12 bases fit TRBD2. V was clipped by 5 bases and J by 2 bases; unmatched bases: 7. The germline gives CDR1 MNHEY, CDR2 SMNVEV (reference sequence). The CDR3 extends over 17 amino acids. The CDR3 DNA reads TGTGCCAGCAGTAGACTAGCGGGGGTGAGCCCCTACAATGAGCAGTTCTTC. Protein product: CASSRLAGVSPYNEQFF.

The chain has TRBV2 and TRBJ1-5; D is uncertain. The CDR3 contains 15 residues. Looked up from germline, CDR1 is SNHLY and CDR2 is FYNNEI. The V and J ends lost 5 bases and 4 bases respectively, with 15 bases between them. This chain's CDR3 is CASSRVLPGNQPQHF. Here the CDR3 DNA reads TGTGCCAGCAGTCGGGTCCTCCCGGGGAATCAGCCCCAGCATTTT. Filled out from reference TRBV2 and TRBJ1-5, the complete variable domain reads EPEVTQTPSHQVTQMGQEVILRCVPISNHLYFYWYRQILGQKVEFLVSFYNNEISEKSEIFDDQFSVERPDGSNFTLKIRSTKLEDSAMYFCASSRVLPGNQPQHFGDGTRLSIL.

The V call is TRBV29-1, the J call TRBJ2-6; no clear D. The V gene's germline CDR1 is SQVTM and CDR2 ANQGSEA. CDR3 length: 13 residues. The V and J ends lost 5 bases and 3 bases respectively, with 8 bases between them. CDR3 sequence: CSVRVGGANVLTF. CDR3 coding DNA: TGCAGCGTTCGGGTTGGTGGGGCCAACGTCCTGACTTTC.

V is TRBV6-5 and J is TRBJ1-1; unclear D gene. Trimming shortened V by 11 bases and J by 8 bases, and 15 bases separated the two germline ends. The germline gives CDR1 MNHEY, CDR2 SVGAGI. This CDR3 has 11 residues. The CDR3 DNA reads TGTGCCGTCGATATCTACCCGGAAGCTTTCTTT. This gives the protein CAVDIYPEAFF.

The rearrangement joins TRBV6-5 to TRBJ2-5, with a weak D call TRBD2 (6 bases). Judging by the DNA end, TRBJ2-7 fits better; the J call may be wrong. This CDR3 region has 13 residues. The germline V gene encodes CDR1 MNHEY and CDR2 SVGAGI. The CDR3 is CASSYRDFGEQYF. CDR3 DNA sequence: TGTGCCAGCAGTTACCGGGACTTTGGCGAGCAGTACTTC.

The chain employs TRBV2 and TRBJ2-3, with a tentative D call TRBD2 (5 bases). Germline V gene data show CDR1 as SNHLY and CDR2 as FYNNEI. The germline V and J ends were trimmed by 3 bases and 6 bases, with 7 bases remaining between them. CDR3 size: 12 residues. The CDR3 DNA reads as TGTGCCAGCAGTGACGGAGGTGATACGCAGTATTTT. Amino acids: CASSDGGDTQYF. Using reference TRBV2 and TRBJ2-3 for the parts outside the CDR3, the full variable domain is EPEVTQTPSHQVTQMGQEVILRCVPISNHLYFYWYRQILGQKVEFLVSFYNNEISEKSEIFDDQFSVERPDGSNFTLKIRSTKLEDSAMYFCASSDGGDTQYFGPGTRLTVL.

The J gene is TRBJ1-6, the V gene TRBV5-5; no reliable D call. CDR1 and CDR2 (germline): SGHKS, YYEKEE (reference sequence). The CDR3 has 14 amino acids. Deletions cut 4 bases from V and 12 bases from J, with 17 bases between. CDR3 loop: CASSQAVPLLPLHF. Written as DNA, the CDR3 is TGTGCCAGCAGCCAAGCTGTTCCATTGTTACCCCTCCACTTT.

The genes are TRBV6-1 and TRBJ1-2; D call uncertain. V lost 4 bases and J lost 1, with 13 bases in between. The CDR3 is made up of 15 amino acids. CDR1 and CDR2 from the germline V gene are MNHNS and SASEGT. The CDR3 DNA is TGTGCCAGCAGTGTACCCGAGCCGAGTAACTATGGCTACACCTTC. It is translated as CASSVPEPSNYGYTF.